This TCR beta chain was recovered during a study of shared clonotypes between healthy human individuals. Background on the study: There were three CD4 naive, three CD4 memory, two CD8 naive and one CD8 memory plates per donor. Overall study findings and caveats: Naive subsets typically showed greater estimated richness than memory subsets. Depth of sequencing was expected to influence donor clonotype sharing.

Note on this clone: Its antigen remains unidentified.

Using immunoSEQ multiplex PCR, the repertoire was profiled, and TCRdb retains in-frame clones only, with some absent. The data contain about 2.1 million clones, roughly 93% of them singletons. In the naive CD8 group, cells lacked CD45RO and were positively selected for CCR7, so terminally differentiated effector memory CD45RA+ cells were left out. Between the trimmed V and J ends, which lost 1 base and 6 bases, there was a span of 7 bases. CDR3 size: 13 residues. Germline-derived CDR1 and CDR2 are MNHEY and SMNVEV (reference sequence). The sample was naive CD8+ T cells from PBMCs. This clonotype originated in a man in his late teens or twenties in good health. Some clones in this sample may be carry-over from other donors' samples. The chain uses TRBV27 and TRBJ2-1; D is unclear. The CDR3 DNA follows: TGTGCCAGCAGTTTATTCCGTCGCAATGAGCAGTTCTTC. Translation gives CASSLFRRNEQFF.